The 10 T cell receptor beta chains presented below share a single source sample, sequenced in a study of PD-1 blockade in classical Hodgkin lymphoma. Profiling relied on immunoSEQ multiplex PCR, and the TCRdb table lists in-frame clones only, not all of them. The sample contains 35,000 to 50,000 clones, roughly 65% of which appear only once. Described time point: cycle 4 day 1 (C4D1), after 5 to 7 weeks of nivolumab. Each patient experienced a relapse that followed autologous stem cell transplantation, and brentuximab vedotin exposure varied. This specimen was peripheral blood mononuclear cells (PBMCs), taken before the fourth cycle of nivolumab. The receptors originated from a human donor with classical Hodgkin lymphoma.

The chain has TRBV6-5 and TRBJ1-1; D is unresolved. This CDR3 spans 15 amino acids. V shed 3 bases and J shed 1 base, with 12 bases lying between them. CDR1 MNHEY and CDR2 SVGAGI come from the germline V gene. CDR3 in DNA: TGTGCCAGCAGTTATTCCGAGGGCCGGAACACTGAAGCTTTCTTT. Protein sequence: CASSYSEGRNTEAFF.

V is TRBV6-4 and J is TRBJ2-1; D gene unclear. This CDR3 spans 14 amino acids. With 8 bases removed from V and 10 bases from J, the gap between germline ends came to 21 bases. Germline CDR1 and CDR2: MRHNA and SNTAGT. The CDR3 bases are TGTGCCAGCCGCCGGTACGCGGTCGTAGGAGAGCAGTTCTTC. Residues: CASRRYAVVGEQFF.

V gene TRBV10-3 combines with J gene TRBJ2-5, with D perhaps being TRBD1 or TRBD2 (5 bases each). Germline V gene sequence: CDR1 ENHRY, CDR2 SYGVKD. This CDR3 has 15 residues. V lost 10 bases to trimming and J lost 4 bases, with 22 bases between them. The CDR3 region is CARGWTGARLETQYF. CDR3 DNA: TGTGCCAGGGGGTGGACGGGTGCCAGGTTAGAGACCCAGTACTTC.

This rearrangement joins TRBV5-6 to TRBJ1-5; 11 bases match TRBD1. Germline CDR1 and CDR2: SGHDT and YYEEEE. The CDR3 totals 17 residues. The V and J ends lost 4 bases and 1 base, in that order; junction bases with no gene match: 7. CDR3 DNA sequence: TGTGCCAGCAGCGCCGGACAGGGGGCGAGGAGCAATCAGCCCCAGCATTTT. This sequence encodes CASSAGQGARSNQPQHF.

The chain employs TRBV7-9 and TRBJ2-5; D is unclear. Per the germline V gene, CDR1 is SEHNR and CDR2 is FQNEAQ (reference sequence). V was clipped by 0 bases and J by 2 bases, with 7 bases between them. The CDR3 contains 14 residues. The CDR3 loop is CASSLAVTQETQYF. The DNA of the CDR3 is TGTGCCAGCAGCTTAGCGGTGACACAAGAGACCCAGTACTTC.

The V and J genes are TRBV7-9 and TRBJ1-1, with unresolved D. V was pared by 1 base and J by 1 base, with 4 bases between. The CDR3 is 13 residues long. Germline CDR1 and CDR2: SEHNR and FQNEAQ (reference sequence). The CDR3 DNA reads TGTGCCAGCAGCTTAGGGGAGAACACTGAAGCTTTCTTT. As protein: CASSLGENTEAFF.

The chain couples TRBV28 to TRBJ2-6, with 8 positions matching TRBD1. Trimming removed 5 bases from V and 3 bases from J; junction bases left unmatched: 6. CDR1 MDHEN and CDR2 SYDVKM come from the germline V gene. The CDR3 length is 16 residues. The CDR3 spells CASSSQDRVGANVLTF. DNA for the CDR3: TGTGCCAGCAGTAGCCAGGACAGGGTTGGGGCCAACGTCCTGACTTTC.

This clone has only a few counts. The chain combines TRBV5-1 with TRBJ2-5; weak D call: TRBD2 (6 bases). V was cut by 0 bases and J by 3 bases, with 9 bases left in between. The germline V gene encodes CDR1 SGHRS and CDR2 YFSETQ. This CDR3 has 14 residues. The CDR3 sequence is CASSLGLVKETQYF. As DNA, the CDR3 is TGCGCCAGCAGCTTGGGACTAGTTAAAGAGACCCAGTACTTC. The entire variable domain, with the rest obtained from reference TRBV5-1 and TRBJ2-5, is as follows: KAGVTQTPRYLIKTRGQQVTLSCSPISGHRSVSWYQQTPGQGLQFLFEYFSETQRNKGNFPGRFSGRQFSNSRSEMNVSTLELGDSALYLCASSLGLVKETQYFGPGTRLLVL.

The V and J genes are TRBV9 and TRBJ1-6; D unclear. The V gene's germline CDR1 is SGDLS and CDR2 YYNGEE. V shed 2 bases and J shed 6 bases, with 12 bases lying between them. The CDR3 contains 15 residues. The CDR3 spells CASSVSAGGNSPLHF. In DNA form, the CDR3 reads TGTGCCAGCAGCGTCTCAGCAGGCGGTAATTCACCCCTCCACTTT.

The genes are TRBV9 and TRBJ2-1; 9 bases are a match to TRBD1. Trimming removed 0 bases from V and 10 bases from J; junction bases left unmatched: 8. Germline V gene data show CDR1 as SGDLS and CDR2 as YYNGEE. The CDR3 contains 15 residues. Written as DNA, the CDR3 is TGTGCCAGCAGCGTAGGACAGGGGGTTTTTGGAGAGCAGTTCTTC. Its translation is CASSVGQGVFGEQFF.